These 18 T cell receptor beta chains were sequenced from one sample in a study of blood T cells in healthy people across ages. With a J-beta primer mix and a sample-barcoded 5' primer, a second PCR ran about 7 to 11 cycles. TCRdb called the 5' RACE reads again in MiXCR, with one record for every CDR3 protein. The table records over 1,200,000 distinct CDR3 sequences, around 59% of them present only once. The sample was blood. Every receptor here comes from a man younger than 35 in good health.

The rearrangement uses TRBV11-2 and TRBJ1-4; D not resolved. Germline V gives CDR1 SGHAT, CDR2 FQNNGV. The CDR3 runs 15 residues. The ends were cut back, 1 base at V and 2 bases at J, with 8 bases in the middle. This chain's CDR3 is CASSLAQVTNEKLFF. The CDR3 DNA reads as TGTGCCAGCAGCTTAGCTCAAGTCACTAATGAAAAACTGTTTTTT.

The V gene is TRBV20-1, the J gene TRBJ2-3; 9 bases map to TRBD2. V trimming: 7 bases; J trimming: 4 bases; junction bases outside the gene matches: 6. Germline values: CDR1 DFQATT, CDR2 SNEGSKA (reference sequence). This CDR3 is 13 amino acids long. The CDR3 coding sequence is TGCAGTGGGGGTAGCGGGGGTGCAGATACGCAGTATTTT. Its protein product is CSGGSGGADTQYF.

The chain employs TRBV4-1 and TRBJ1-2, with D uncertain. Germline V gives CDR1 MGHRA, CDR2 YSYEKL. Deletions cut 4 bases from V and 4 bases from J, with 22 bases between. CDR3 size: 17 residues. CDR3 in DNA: TGCGCCAGCAGCCGTAGTGGTTTAGTGAGGGATCCCTATGGCTACACCTTC. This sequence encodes CASSRSGLVRDPYGYTF.

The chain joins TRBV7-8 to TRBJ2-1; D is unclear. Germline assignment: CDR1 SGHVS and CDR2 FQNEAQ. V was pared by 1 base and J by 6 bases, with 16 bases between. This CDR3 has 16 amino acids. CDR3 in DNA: TGTGCCAGCAGCTTAGTTTTACCGACTCCTGGCAATGAGCAGTTCTTC. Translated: CASSLVLPTPGNEQFF.

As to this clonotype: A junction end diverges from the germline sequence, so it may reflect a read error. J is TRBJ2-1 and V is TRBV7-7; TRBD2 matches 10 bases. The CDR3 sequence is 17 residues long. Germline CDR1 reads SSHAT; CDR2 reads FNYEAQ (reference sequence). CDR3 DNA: TGTGCTAGCAGCCCCTTTATGGCAGCGGGGGGGCAAAATGAGCAGTTCTTC. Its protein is CASSPFMAAGGQNEQFF.

CDR3 sequence (DNA): TGTGCCAGCAGCCCCGGGATGGGAATGACAGCTTGGGAGACCCAGTACTTC. Translated: CASSPGMGMTAWETQYF. This chain uses TRBV7-2 with TRBJ2-5; either TRBD1 or TRBD2 may supply D (5 bases each). The germline V and J ends were trimmed by 5 bases and 5 bases, with 24 bases remaining between them. This CDR3 comprises 17 residues. Germline lookup yields CDR1 SGHTA and CDR2 FQGNSA.

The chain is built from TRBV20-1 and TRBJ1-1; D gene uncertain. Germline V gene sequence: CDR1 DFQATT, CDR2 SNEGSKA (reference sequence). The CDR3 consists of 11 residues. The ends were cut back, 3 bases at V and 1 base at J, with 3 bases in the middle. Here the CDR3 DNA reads TGCAGTGCTAGCCAGAACACTGAAGCTTTCTTT. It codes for CSASQNTEAFF.

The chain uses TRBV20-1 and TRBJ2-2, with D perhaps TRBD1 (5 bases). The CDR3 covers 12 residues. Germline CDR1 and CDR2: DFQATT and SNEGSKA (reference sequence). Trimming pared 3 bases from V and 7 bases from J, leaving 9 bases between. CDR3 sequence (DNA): TGCAGTGCTAGGTCAGGGATCGGGGAGCTGTTTTTT. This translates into CSARSGIGELFF.

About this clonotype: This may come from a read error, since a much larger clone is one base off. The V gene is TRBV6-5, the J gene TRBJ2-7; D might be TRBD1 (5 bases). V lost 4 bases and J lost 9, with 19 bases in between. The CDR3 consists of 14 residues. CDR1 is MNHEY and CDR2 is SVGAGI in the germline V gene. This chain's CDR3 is CASSSDSWGNGQYF. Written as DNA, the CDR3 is TGTGCCAGCAGTTCCGACAGCTGGGGCAATGGGCAGTACTTC.

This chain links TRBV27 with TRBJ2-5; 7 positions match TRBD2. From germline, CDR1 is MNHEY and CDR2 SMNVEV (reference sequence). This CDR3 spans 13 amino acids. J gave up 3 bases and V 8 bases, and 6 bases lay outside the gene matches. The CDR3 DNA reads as TGTGCCAGCGCCCTTGCGGGAGAAGAGACCCAGTACTTC. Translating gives CASALAGEETQYF.

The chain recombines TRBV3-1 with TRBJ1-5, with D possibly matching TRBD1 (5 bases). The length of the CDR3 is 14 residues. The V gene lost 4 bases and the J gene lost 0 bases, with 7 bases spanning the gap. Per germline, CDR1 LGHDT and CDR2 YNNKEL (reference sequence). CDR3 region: CASSRQISNQPQHF. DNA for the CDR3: TGTGCCAGCAGCCGACAGATTAGCAATCAGCCCCAGCATTTT.

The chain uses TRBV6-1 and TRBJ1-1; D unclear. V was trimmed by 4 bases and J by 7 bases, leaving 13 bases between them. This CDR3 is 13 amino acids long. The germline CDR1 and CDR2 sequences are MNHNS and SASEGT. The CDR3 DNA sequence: TGTGCCAGCAGTGTTAGCGCCGTCCGTGAAGCTTTCTTT. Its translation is CASSVSAVREAFF.

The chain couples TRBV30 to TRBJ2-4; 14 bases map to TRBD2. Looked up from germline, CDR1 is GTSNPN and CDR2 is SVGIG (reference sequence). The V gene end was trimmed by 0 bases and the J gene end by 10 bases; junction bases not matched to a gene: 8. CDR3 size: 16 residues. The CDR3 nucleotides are TGTGCCTGGAGTGTATTGGGACTAGCGGGAGTAGGAATTCAGTACTTC. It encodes CAWSVLGLAGVGIQYF.

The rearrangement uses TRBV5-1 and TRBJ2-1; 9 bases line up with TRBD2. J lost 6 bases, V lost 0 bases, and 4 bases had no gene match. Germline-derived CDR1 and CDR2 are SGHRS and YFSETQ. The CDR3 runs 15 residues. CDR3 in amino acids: CASSLGSGRFNEQFF. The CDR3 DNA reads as TGCGCCAGCAGCTTGGGTAGCGGGAGATTCAATGAGCAGTTCTTC.

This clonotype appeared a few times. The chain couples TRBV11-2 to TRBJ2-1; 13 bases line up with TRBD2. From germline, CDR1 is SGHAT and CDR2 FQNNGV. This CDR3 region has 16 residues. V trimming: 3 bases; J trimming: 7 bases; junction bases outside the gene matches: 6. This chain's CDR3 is CASSLEKGLAGNEQFF. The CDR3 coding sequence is TGTGCCAGCAGCTTGGAGAAGGGACTAGCGGGGAATGAGCAGTTCTTC.

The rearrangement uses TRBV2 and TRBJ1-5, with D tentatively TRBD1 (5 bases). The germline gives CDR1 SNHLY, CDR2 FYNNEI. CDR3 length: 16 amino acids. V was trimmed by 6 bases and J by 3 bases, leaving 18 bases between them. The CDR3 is CASRDDSSRINQPQHF. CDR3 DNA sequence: TGTGCCAGCAGAGACGACAGCTCGAGGATCAATCAGCCCCAGCATTTT. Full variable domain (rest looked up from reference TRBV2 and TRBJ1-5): EPEVTQTPSHQVTQMGQEVILRCVPISNHLYFYWYRQILGQKVEFLVSFYNNEISEKSEIFDDQFSVERPDGSNFTLKIRSTKLEDSAMYFCASRDDSSRINQPQHFGDGTRLSIL.

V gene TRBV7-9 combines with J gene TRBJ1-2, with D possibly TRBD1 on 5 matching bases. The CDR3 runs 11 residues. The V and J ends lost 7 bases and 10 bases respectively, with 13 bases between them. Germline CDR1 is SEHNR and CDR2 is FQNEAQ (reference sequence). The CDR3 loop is CASIGTGLYTF. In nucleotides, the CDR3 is TGTGCCAGCATTGGCACAGGCCTCTACACCTTC.

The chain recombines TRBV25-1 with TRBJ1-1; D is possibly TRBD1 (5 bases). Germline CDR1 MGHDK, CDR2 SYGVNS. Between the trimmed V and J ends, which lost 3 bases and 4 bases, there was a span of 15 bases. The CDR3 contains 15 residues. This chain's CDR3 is CASSDYRGRGTEAFF. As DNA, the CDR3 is TGTGCCAGCAGTGATTATAGGGGACGCGGCACTGAAGCTTTCTTT.